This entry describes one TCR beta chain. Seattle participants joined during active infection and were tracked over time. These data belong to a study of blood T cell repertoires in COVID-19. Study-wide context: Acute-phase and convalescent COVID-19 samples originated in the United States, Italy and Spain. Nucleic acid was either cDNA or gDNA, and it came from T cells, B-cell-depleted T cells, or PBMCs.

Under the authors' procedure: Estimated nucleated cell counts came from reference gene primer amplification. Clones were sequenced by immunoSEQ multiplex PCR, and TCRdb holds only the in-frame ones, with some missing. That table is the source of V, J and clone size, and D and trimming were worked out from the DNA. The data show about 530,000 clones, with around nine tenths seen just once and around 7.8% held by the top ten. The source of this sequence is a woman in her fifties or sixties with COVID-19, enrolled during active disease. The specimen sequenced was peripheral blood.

CDR3 sequence reads: CASSASTGLNEKLFF. The CDR3 nucleotides are TGTGCCAGCAGCGCTAGCACAGGGCTGAATGAAAAACTGTTTTTT. The chain employs TRBV7-2 and TRBJ1-4; D might be TRBD1 (6 bases). Germline values: CDR1 SGHTA, CDR2 FQGNSA. V was clipped by 5 bases and J by 5 bases, with 15 bases between them. The CDR3 sequence is 15 residues long.